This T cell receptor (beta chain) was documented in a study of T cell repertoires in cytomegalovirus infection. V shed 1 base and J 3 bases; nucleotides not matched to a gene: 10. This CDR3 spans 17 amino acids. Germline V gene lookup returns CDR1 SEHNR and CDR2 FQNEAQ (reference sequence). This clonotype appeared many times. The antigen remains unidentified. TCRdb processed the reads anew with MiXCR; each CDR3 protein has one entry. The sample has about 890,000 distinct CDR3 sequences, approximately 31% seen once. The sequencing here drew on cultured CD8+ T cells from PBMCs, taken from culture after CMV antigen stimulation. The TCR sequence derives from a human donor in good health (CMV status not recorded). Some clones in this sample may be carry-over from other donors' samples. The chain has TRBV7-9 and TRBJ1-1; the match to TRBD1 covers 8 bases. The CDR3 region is CASSLVESGTGYTEAFF. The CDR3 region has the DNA TGTGCCAGCAGCTTAGTAGAGTCCGGGACAGGCTACACTGAAGCTTTCTTT.